The rows below give T cell receptor beta chains drawn from one sample of a study of stem cell transplantation in POMP-related autoinflammatory disease. TCRdb keeps only in-frame clones here, not all; method: immunoSEQ multiplex PCR. The sample has roughly 68,000 clones; about nine tenths are singletons. Sample: CD4+ T cells from PBMCs, taken after stem cell transplantation. The origin of the receptors is a human patient with POMP-related autoinflammation and immune dysregulation (PRAID). Some T cells here may be from the graft donor. Each CDR3 is given with its conserved first and last residue. Fields, in order: V gene, clone size, CDR3 protein. Not every row has a clone size; where given, it reads once, few, many or a size class.

TRBV3-1/TRBV3-2,once,CASSQSSPGQGSGQLFF
TRBV7-2,NA,CASSPGDRVSNEQFF
TRBV10-3,NA,CAIRAGTEKRYGYTF
TRBV9,once,CASSVSNNGDYGYTF
TRBV28,NA,CASSLGLAGAPYEQYF
TRBV7-9,NA,CASSSSGAPSYYEQYF
TRBV18,once,CASSPTGTDLTDTQYF
TRBV11-2,NA,CASSGIGFLNNEQFF
TRBV4-1,once,CASSQDRAEKLFF
TRBV30,NA,CAWSVHSGGGELFF
TRBV30,NA,CAWSRWTSGNYEQYF
TRBV4-2,once,CASSYLKGAGIQETQYF
TRBV24-1,once,CATSDPPGQGSTDTQYF
TRBV9,NA,CASKFQEGASSPLHF
TRBV15,NA,CATSREAGQETQYF
TRBV19,few,CASSPRQGRYEQYF
TRBV6-6,few,CASRQGSDTQYF
TRBV30,NA,CAWSRGAPDNSPLHF
TRBV5-1,NA,CASSLHRPNTGELFF
TRBV3-1/TRBV3-2,NA,CASSPMMGGETQYF
TRBV6-2/TRBV6-3,NA,CASSAGVRGTDTQYF
TRBV28,NA,CASSPPDRVVVEQFF
TRBV11-3,few,CASSLVKGSEAFF
TRBV11-2,NA,CASRTPGLGGELFF
TRBV28,NA,CASSPRDRPGNTIYF
TRBV6-2/TRBV6-3,NA,CASSNTGGRLNEQFF
TRBV11-2,NA,CASSCWTDNQPQHF
TRBV3-1/TRBV3-2,NA,CASSLGSGGLWYQETQYF
TRBV6-5,NA,CASSYSSIEADTQYF
TRBV6-5,NA,CASSLTGVLNTEAFF
TRBV19,NA,CASSIRSGTNYGYTF
TRBV5-1,NA,CASSKNENIQYF
TRBV5-1,NA,CASSHAPDRRRNTGELFF
TRBV7-9,few,CASSGGRTQTSYEQYF
TRBV7-3,NA,CASSLNRDRVSGNTIYF
TRBV7-3,NA,CASSLAGGLGSYNEQFF
TRBV28,NA,CASSPAGDTQYF
TRBV10-3,NA,CAIAGQGEETQYF
TRBV6-5,NA,CASSYYRGEKLFF
TRBV6-1,NA,CASSDGTGGLDTQYF
TRBV2,NA,CASRLLAGVGDTQYF
TRBV7-6,NA,CASSSGEDQPQHF
TRBV11-3,NA,CASSSGQNTEAFF
TRBV27,NA,CASSPGQGATTEAFF
TRBV11-1,NA,CASSSIYRGPQDTQYF
TRBV24-1,NA,CATSGHLAPSYNEQFF
TRBV10-3,NA,CAISEEGRSGANVLTF
TRBV5-1,NA,CASSIGLDSGANVLTF
TRBV14,NA,CASRGFTDTQYF
TRBV3-1/TRBV3-2,NA,CASTHLGGSNTEAFF
TRBV19,NA,CATKLTTKPHGYTF
TRBV27,NA,CASRTSGGDTQYF
TRBV29-1,NA,CSVDGSGANVLTF
TRBV24-1,NA,CATSDSGRGNTGELFF